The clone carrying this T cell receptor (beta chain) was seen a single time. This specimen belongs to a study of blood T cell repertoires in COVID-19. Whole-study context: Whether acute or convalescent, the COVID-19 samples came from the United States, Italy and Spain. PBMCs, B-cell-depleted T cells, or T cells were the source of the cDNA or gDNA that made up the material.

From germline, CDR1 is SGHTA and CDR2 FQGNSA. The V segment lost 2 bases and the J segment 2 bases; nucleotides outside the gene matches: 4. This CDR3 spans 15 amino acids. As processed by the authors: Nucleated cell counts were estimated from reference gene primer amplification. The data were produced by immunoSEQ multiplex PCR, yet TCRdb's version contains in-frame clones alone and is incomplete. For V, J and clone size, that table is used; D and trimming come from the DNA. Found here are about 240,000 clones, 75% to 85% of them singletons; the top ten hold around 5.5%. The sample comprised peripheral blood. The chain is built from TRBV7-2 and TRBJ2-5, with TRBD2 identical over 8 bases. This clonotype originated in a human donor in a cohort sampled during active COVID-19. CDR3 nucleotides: TGTGCCAGCAGCTTAAGCCTAGCGGGTCAAGAGACCCAGTACTTC. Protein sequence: CASSLSLAGQETQYF.